A selection of T cell receptor beta chains follows, all from one sample in a study of blood T cell repertoires in COVID-19. Produced via immunoSEQ multiplex PCR; TCRdb's table is partial and in-frame only. The table records about 160,000 clones, more than 80% of them present only once. The specimen sequenced was peripheral blood. These TCRs come from a human donor in a cohort sampled during active COVID-19. CDR3s include the opening cysteine and the closing phenylalanine or tryptophan. The order of the fields is D gene, J gene, V gene, clone size, CDR3 length, CDR3 DNA, CDR3 protein. The D gene is left open where the match is weak. Some rows mark clone size as missing; the rest say once, few, many or name a class of expanded clone.

D gene: .; J gene: TRBJ2-7; V gene: TRBV3-1/TRBV3-2; clone size: .; CDR3 length: 15; CDR3 DNA: TGTGCCAGCAGCCAAGGGCGGAGGGAATCCGCCGAGCAGTACTTC; CDR3 protein: CASSQGRRESAEQYF
D gene: .; J gene: TRBJ1-1; V gene: TRBV12-5; clone size: .; CDR3 length: 14; CDR3 DNA: TGTGCTAGTGGTTTGGCGGGGGGATACACTGAAGCTTTCTTT; CDR3 protein: CASGLAGGYTEAFF
D gene: TRBD1; J gene: TRBJ1-2; V gene: TRBV30; clone size: many; CDR3 length: 12; CDR3 DNA: TGTGCCTGCGGAGACAGGGGTGATGGCTACACCTTC; CDR3 protein: CACGDRGDGYTF
D gene: TRBD2; J gene: TRBJ2-3; V gene: TRBV7-2; clone size: .; CDR3 length: 17; CDR3 DNA: TGTGCCAGCAGCTTAGGGAGCGGGGGGGCTAGCACAGATACGCAGTATTTT; CDR3 protein: CASSLGSGGASTDTQYF
D gene: .; J gene: TRBJ2-5; V gene: TRBV29-1; clone size: .; CDR3 length: 14; CDR3 DNA: TGCAGCGTTGAAGGCAGGGGACCGGGGGGGACCCAGTACTTC; CDR3 protein: CSVEGRGPGGTQYF
D gene: .; J gene: TRBJ1-1; V gene: TRBV4-1; clone size: few; CDR3 length: 14; CDR3 DNA: TGCGCCAGCAGCCAAGAGTACAGGGATACTGAAGCTTTCTTT; CDR3 protein: CASSQEYRDTEAFF
D gene: .; J gene: TRBJ1-2; V gene: TRBV30; clone size: .; CDR3 length: 12; CDR3 DNA: TGTGCCTGGAGTGGGGGAGGGTATGGCTACACCTTC; CDR3 protein: CAWSGGGYGYTF
D gene: TRBD1; J gene: TRBJ2-7; V gene: TRBV4-3; clone size: .; CDR3 length: 12; CDR3 DNA: TGCGCCAGCAGCGGGGACAGGGGCGAGCAGTACTTC; CDR3 protein: CASSGDRGEQYF
D gene: .; J gene: TRBJ1-2; V gene: TRBV2; clone size: .; CDR3 length: 15; CDR3 DNA: TGTGCCAGCAGTGAAGGGCGGGGTGTCGGATATGGCTACACCTTC; CDR3 protein: CASSEGRGVGYGYTF
D gene: TRBD1; J gene: TRBJ2-5; V gene: TRBV7-8; clone size: .; CDR3 length: 13; CDR3 DNA: TGTGCCAGCAGCGGACAGGGATCCCAGACCCAGTACTTC; CDR3 protein: CASSGQGSQTQYF
D gene: TRBD2; J gene: TRBJ2-1; V gene: TRBV7-3; clone size: .; CDR3 length: 14; CDR3 DNA: TGTGCCAGCAGCTTAACAGGACTAGCGAATGAGCAGTTCTTC; CDR3 protein: CASSLTGLANEQFF
D gene: TRBD1; J gene: TRBJ1-5; V gene: TRBV11-2; clone size: .; CDR3 length: 15; CDR3 DNA: TGTGCCAGCAGCCTGAGAGGACAGGCCAATCAGCCCCAGCATTTT; CDR3 protein: CASSLRGQANQPQHF
D gene: .; J gene: TRBJ1-1; V gene: TRBV19; clone size: .; CDR3 length: 11; CDR3 DNA: TGTGCCAGTAGTCGAGGCACTGAAGCTTTCTTT; CDR3 protein: CASSRGTEAFF
D gene: .; J gene: TRBJ1-3; V gene: TRBV7-6; clone size: .; CDR3 length: 13; CDR3 DNA: TGTGCCAGCAGCTTGAGCTCTGGAAACACCATATATTTT; CDR3 protein: CASSLSSGNTIYF
D gene: TRBD1; J gene: TRBJ2-7; V gene: TRBV7-2; clone size: .; CDR3 length: 14; CDR3 DNA: TGTGCCAGCAGCACCCGGGACAGGCGGTACGAGCAGTACTTC; CDR3 protein: CASSTRDRRYEQYF
D gene: TRBD1; J gene: TRBJ1-6; V gene: TRBV6-1; clone size: .; CDR3 length: 14; CDR3 DNA: TGTGCCAGCAGTGAGACAGGGGGTAATTCACCCCTCCACTTT; CDR3 protein: CASSETGGNSPLHF
D gene: TRBD1; J gene: TRBJ1-2; V gene: TRBV7-3; clone size: .; CDR3 length: 12; CDR3 DNA: TGTGCCAGCAGCCCCGGACAGGGGCCGTACACCTTC; CDR3 protein: CASSPGQGPYTF
D gene: TRBD2; J gene: TRBJ2-7; V gene: TRBV12-3/TRBV12-4; clone size: .; CDR3 length: 13; CDR3 DNA: TGTGCCAGCAGTTTTCGTCTAGCGGACGAGCAGTACTTC; CDR3 protein: CASSFRLADEQYF
D gene: .; J gene: TRBJ1-1; V gene: TRBV6-1; clone size: .; CDR3 length: 14; CDR3 DNA: TGTGCCAGCAGTGAATCAGCAGGGGCCCAAAGCGCTTTCTTT; CDR3 protein: CASSESAGAQSAFF
D gene: .; J gene: TRBJ1-3; V gene: TRBV10-2; clone size: .; CDR3 length: 14; CDR3 DNA: TGCGCCAGCAGTCTTCGCCTTGGCGGAAACACCATATATTTT; CDR3 protein: CASSLRLGGNTIYF
D gene: .; J gene: TRBJ2-1; V gene: TRBV5-1; clone size: .; CDR3 length: 16; CDR3 DNA: TGCGCCAGCAGCGAGGGACACTTGAGCTCCTACAATGAGCAGTTCTTC; CDR3 protein: CASSEGHLSSYNEQFF
D gene: .; J gene: TRBJ1-1; V gene: TRBV6-2/TRBV6-3; clone size: few; CDR3 length: 16; CDR3 DNA: TGTGCCAGCAGTTACTCCCGGGGGGGAGGAAACACTGAAGCTTTCTTT; CDR3 protein: CASSYSRGGGNTEAFF
D gene: .; J gene: TRBJ2-1; V gene: TRBV24-1; clone size: few; CDR3 length: 16; CDR3 DNA: TGTGCCACCAGTGGTCTCACAGGGTTAGGACAGAATGAGCAGTTCTTC; CDR3 protein: CATSGLTGLGQNEQFF
D gene: .; J gene: TRBJ1-2; V gene: TRBV4-1; clone size: once; CDR3 length: 15; CDR3 DNA: TGCGCCAGCAGCCTAAGTGTGGCCAGGCACTATGGCTACACCTTC; CDR3 protein: CASSLSVARHYGYTF
D gene: .; J gene: TRBJ1-2; V gene: TRBV11-2; clone size: .; CDR3 length: 15; CDR3 DNA: TGTGCCAGCAGCTTAGATCACAGACCCTTCTATGGCTACACCTTC; CDR3 protein: CASSLDHRPFYGYTF
D gene: TRBD1; J gene: TRBJ2-1; V gene: TRBV19; clone size: few; CDR3 length: 15; CDR3 DNA: TGTGCCAGTACCCCAGACAGGGGCTCCTACAATGAGCAGTTCTTC; CDR3 protein: CASTPDRGSYNEQFF
D gene: TRBD2; J gene: TRBJ2-7; V gene: TRBV12-5; clone size: once; CDR3 length: 15; CDR3 DNA: TGTGCTAGTGGTTTGGTATCGAAGAAAGCGGGGGAGCAGTACTTC; CDR3 protein: CASGLVSKKAGEQYF
D gene: .; J gene: TRBJ1-5; V gene: TRBV4-3; clone size: .; CDR3 length: 13; CDR3 DNA: TGCGCCAGCAGCCAAGGGACAAATCAGCCCCAGCATTTT; CDR3 protein: CASSQGTNQPQHF